This T cell receptor (beta chain) was recovered during a study of PD-L1 blockade in urothelial cancer. Study-level information: Prior regimens of chemotherapy numbered 0 to 3 per patient.

Germline lookup yields CDR1 SGHRS and CDR2 YFSETQ. Between the trimmed V and J ends, which lost 4 bases and 5 bases, there was a span of 16 bases. The CDR3 totals 15 residues. The assay was immunoSEQ multiplex PCR, and TCRdb's table has in-frame clones only and misses some. The sample consists of about 82,000 clones, about 80% of them appearing once. The chain combines TRBV5-1 with TRBJ1-5; D may be TRBD1 (6 bases). The source of this sequence is a man between 65 and 85 years old with urothelial cancer. The input for sequencing was PBMCs, taken around atezolizumab (anti-PD-L1) treatment. CDR3 region: CASSPRGGRDQPQHF. The CDR3 DNA reads TGCGCCAGCAGCCCCCGGGGGGGCAGGGATCAGCCCCAGCATTTT.